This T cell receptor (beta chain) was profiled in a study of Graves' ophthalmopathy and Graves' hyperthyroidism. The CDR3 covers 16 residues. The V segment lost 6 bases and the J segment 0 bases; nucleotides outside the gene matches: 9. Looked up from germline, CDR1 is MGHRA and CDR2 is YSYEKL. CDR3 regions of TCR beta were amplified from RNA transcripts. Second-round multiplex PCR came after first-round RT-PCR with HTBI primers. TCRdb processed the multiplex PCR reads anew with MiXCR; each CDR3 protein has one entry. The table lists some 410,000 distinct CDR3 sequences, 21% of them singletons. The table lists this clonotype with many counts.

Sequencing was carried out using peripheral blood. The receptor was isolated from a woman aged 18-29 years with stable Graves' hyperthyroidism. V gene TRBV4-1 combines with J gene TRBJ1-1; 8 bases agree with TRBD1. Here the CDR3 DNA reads TGCGCCAGCAGACCGGGACAGGCCAGAATGAACACTGAAGCTTTCTTT. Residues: CASRPGQARMNTEAFF.